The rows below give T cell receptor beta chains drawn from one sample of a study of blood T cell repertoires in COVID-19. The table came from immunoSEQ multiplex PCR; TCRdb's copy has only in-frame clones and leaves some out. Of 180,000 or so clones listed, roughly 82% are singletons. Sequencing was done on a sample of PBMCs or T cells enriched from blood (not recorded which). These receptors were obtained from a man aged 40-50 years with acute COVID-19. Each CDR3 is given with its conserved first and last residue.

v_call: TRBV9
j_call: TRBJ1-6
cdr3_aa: CASNERGVYNSPLHF

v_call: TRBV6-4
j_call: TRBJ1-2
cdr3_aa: CASSDQPGANYGYTF

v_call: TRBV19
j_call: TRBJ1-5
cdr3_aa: CASSIGDQPQHF

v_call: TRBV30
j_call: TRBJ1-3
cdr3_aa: CAWSASRGGNTIYF

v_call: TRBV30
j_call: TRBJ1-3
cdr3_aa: CAWSVRDRRNTIYF

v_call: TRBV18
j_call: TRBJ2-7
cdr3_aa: CASSPELAGTYEQYF

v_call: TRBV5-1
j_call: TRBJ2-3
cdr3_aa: CASSSTDRLTDTQYF

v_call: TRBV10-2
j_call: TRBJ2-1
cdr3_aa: CASSGTASSYNEQFF

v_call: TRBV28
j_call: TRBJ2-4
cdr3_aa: CASRFGKREPLKNIQYF

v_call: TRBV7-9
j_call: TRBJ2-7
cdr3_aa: CASSLAGTGVHEQYF

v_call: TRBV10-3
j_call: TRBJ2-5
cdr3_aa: CAISGSGQETQYF

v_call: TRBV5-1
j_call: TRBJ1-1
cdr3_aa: CASSLDVGVGSEAFF

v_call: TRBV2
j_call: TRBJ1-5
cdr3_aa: CAMRWGVGQPQHF

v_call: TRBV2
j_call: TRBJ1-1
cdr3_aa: CASSDMGQRIPEAFF

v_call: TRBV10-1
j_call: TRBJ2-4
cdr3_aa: CASSHHPGVLQYF

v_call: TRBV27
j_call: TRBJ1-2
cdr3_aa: CASSLGTGDYGYTF

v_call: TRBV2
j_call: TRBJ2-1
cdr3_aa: CASSLSLYNEQFF

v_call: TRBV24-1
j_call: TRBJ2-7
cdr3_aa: CATRTGTVLSYEQYF

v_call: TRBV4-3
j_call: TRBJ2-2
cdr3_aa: CASSHHNLGGGELFF

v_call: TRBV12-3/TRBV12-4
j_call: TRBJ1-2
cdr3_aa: CASSFGESRGYTF

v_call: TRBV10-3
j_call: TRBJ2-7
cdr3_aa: CAISESQLVVYEQYF

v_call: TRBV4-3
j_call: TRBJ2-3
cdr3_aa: CASSQNGGTVADTQYF

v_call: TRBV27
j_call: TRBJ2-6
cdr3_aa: CASGTPSSGANVLTF

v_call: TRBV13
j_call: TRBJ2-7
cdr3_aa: CASSWTVSSYEQYF

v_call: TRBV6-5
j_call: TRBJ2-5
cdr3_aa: CASTNRGQPQETQYF

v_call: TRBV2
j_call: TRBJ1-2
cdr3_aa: CASGWGYTRDYGYTF

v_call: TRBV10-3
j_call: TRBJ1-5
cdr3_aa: CAINDYSHQPQHF

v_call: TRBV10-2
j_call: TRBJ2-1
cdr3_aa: CASSWGGTEQFF

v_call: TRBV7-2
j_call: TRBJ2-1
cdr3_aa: CARRRASGPSNEQFF

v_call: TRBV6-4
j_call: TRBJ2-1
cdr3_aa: CASTPLAGEGNEQFF

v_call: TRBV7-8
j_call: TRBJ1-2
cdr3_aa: CASSPGGLGYTF

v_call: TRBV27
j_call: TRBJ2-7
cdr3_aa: CASSLMGPLYEQYF

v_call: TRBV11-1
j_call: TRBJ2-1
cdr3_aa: CASSAQGNSYNEQFF

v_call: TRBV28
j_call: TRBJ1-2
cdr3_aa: CASSLSDRGQRRGYTF

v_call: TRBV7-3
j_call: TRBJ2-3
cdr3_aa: CASSSSTSTDAQYF

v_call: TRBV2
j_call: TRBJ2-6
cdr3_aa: CASRSYSSGANVLTF

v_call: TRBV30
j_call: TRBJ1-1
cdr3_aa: CAWNGNTEAFF

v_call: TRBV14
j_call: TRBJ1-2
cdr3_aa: CASRRQGQNYGYTF

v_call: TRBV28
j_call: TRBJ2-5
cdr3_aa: CASRPMRGIEETQYF

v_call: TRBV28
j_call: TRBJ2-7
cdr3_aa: CASSFLESSYEQYF

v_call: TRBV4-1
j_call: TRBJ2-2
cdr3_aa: CASSQEFRVTGELFF

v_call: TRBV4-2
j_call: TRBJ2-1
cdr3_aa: CASSHLAGPRMNEQFF

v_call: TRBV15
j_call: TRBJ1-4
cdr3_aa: CATSRDRGPDEKLFF

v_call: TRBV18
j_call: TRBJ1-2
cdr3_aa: CASSPGVGDGYTF

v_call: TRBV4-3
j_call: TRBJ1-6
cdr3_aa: CASGQGWDSPLHF

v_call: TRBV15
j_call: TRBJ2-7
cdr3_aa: CATAKGGSYEQYF

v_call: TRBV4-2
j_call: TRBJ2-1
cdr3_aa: CASAIAGNEQFF

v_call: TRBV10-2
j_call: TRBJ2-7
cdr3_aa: CASSESPAYEQYF

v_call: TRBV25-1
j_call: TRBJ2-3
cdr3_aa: CASSVSGTRTDTQYF

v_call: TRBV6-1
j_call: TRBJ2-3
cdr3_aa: CASSVAGGISSTDTQYF

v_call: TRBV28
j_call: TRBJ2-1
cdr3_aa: CASSLPAGNPNEQFF

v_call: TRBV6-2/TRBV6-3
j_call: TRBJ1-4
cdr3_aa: CASSPGRGSHPEKLFF

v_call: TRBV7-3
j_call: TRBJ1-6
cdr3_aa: CASSAEQGSPLHF

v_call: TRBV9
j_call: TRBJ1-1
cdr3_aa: CASSVEGLTEAFF

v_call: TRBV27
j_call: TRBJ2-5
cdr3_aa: CASSPWVAGGEETQYF

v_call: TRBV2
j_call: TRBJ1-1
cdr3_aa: CASRRGGQVTEAFF

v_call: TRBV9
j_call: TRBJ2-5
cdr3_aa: CASSVQDRLTETQYF

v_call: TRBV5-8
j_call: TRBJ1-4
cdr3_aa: CASSPEGQPNEKLFF

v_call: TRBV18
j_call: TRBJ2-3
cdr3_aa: CASSPHKEDTQYF